Presented here are 29 T cell receptor beta chains from one specimen sequenced in a study of OX40 agonist ivuxolimab in advanced cancers. The table came from immunoSEQ multiplex PCR; TCRdb's copy has only in-frame clones and leaves some out. Of around 100,000 clones in the sample, over 75% were seen once. The specimen was CD4+ or CD8+ T cells sorted from blood, collected in a trial of the OX40 agonist ivuxolimab. Receptor source: an adult with an advanced solid tumor such as melanoma, head and neck, liver or kidney cancer.

The J gene is TRBJ2-3, the V gene TRBV5-4; no reliable D call. The CDR3 totals 13 residues. Trimming shortened V by 4 bases and J by 0 bases, and 6 bases separated the two germline ends. Germline CDR1 and CDR2: SGHNT and YYREEE (reference sequence). The CDR3 protein is CASSESSTDTQYF. The CDR3 coding sequence is TGTGCCAGCAGCGAGTCTAGCACAGATACGCAGTATTTT.

The chain employs TRBV29-1 and TRBJ2-7, with D tentatively TRBD1 (7 bases). Trimming took off 4 bases at V and 6 bases at J, with 13 bases between the two ends. In germline, CDR1 is SQVTM, CDR2 ANQGSEA. This CDR3 spans 12 amino acids. The CDR3, as DNA: TGCAGCGTTGGAAATCAGGGGGGCGAGCAGTACTTC. It codes for CSVGNQGGEQYF.

The V and J genes are TRBV6-6 and TRBJ1-1; D is unresolved. This CDR3 contains 14 residues. The V end lost 0 bases, the J end lost 1 base, and 6 bases lay between the germline ends. Germline V gene sequence: CDR1 MNHNY, CDR2 SVGAGI (reference sequence). Here the CDR3 DNA reads TGTGCCAGCAGTTACTCTAACAGGAACACTGAAGCTTTCTTT. Encoded protein: CASSYSNRNTEAFF.

Comment on this clone: Compared with germline, one end of the junction differs, possibly owing to a read error. The V gene is TRBV14, the J gene TRBJ2-5; D is perhaps TRBD1 or TRBD2 (5 bases each). The CDR3 contains 15 residues. In germline, CDR1 is SGHDN, CDR2 FVKESK. The CDR3 sequence is CASSQGPWDHETQYF. The CDR3 coding sequence is TGTGCCAGCAGCCAAGGCCCGTGGGACCACGAGACCCAGTACTTC. The full variable domain, with the rest looked up from reference TRBV14 and TRBJ2-5, is EAGVTQFPSHSVIEKGQTVTLRCDPISGHDNLYWYRRVMGKEIKFLLHFVKESKQDESGMPNNRFLAERTGGTYSTLKVQPAELEDSGVYFCASSQGPWDHETQYFGPGTRLLVL.

The chain combines TRBV7-9 with TRBJ1-2; a weak D match, TRBD1 (5 bases). Germline CDR1 and CDR2: SEHNR and FQNEAQ (reference sequence). With 4 bases removed from V and 5 bases from J, the gap between germline ends came to 20 bases. This CDR3 has 16 residues. In nucleotides, the CDR3 is TGTGCCAGCAGCTCACCGCGGGGAGGGGTTGGATATGGCTACACCTTC. As protein: CASSSPRGGVGYGYTF.

This chain uses TRBV7-2 with TRBJ2-7, with a tentative D call TRBD2 (6 bases). Trimming removed 5 bases at V and 9 bases at J, with 17 bases between. This CDR3 has 13 amino acids. Germline CDR1 and CDR2: SGHTA and FQGNSA. The CDR3 region is CASSAEGGTGQYF. The CDR3 nucleotides read TGTGCCAGCAGCGCTGAGGGAGGAACGGGGCAGTACTTC.

The chain recombines TRBV5-4 with TRBJ1-1; D is possibly TRBD1 (6 bases). The CDR3 covers 16 residues. The germline V gene has CDR1 SGHNT and CDR2 YYREEE (reference sequence). Deletions cut 4 bases from V and 4 bases from J, with 20 bases between. The DNA of the CDR3 is TGTGCCAGCAGCCCACGGACAGATAGGGTGGGCACTGAAGCTTTCTTT. It specifies CASSPRTDRVGTEAFF.

The chain carries TRBV27 and TRBJ2-5, with D tentatively TRBD2 (6 bases). The CDR3 length is 16 residues. Per germline, CDR1 MNHEY and CDR2 SMNVEV (reference sequence). Trimming took 2 bases from V and 2 from J, leaving 15 bases between them. The CDR3 loop reads CASSLNGAGIQETQYF. The CDR3, as DNA: TGTGCCAGCAGTTTAAACGGCGCGGGGATACAAGAGACCCAGTACTTC.

The CDR3 DNA reads as TGTGCCCAAACAGTGAGTGGGACGGAGACCCAGTACTTC. Its protein product is CAQTVSGTETQYF. This chain links TRBV30 with TRBJ2-5, with D perhaps being TRBD1 or TRBD2 (5 bases each). V lost 8 bases and J lost 5, with 18 bases in between. Germline values: CDR1 GTSNPN, CDR2 SVGIG (reference sequence). The CDR3 sequence is 13 residues long.

The V gene is TRBV7-8, the J gene TRBJ2-2; 8 bases map to TRBD1. Germline V gives CDR1 SGHVS, CDR2 FQNEAQ. Losses at the gene ends were 5 bases for V and 5 bases for J; bases not matched to a gene: 16. The CDR3 is made up of 18 amino acids. CDR3 sequence (DNA): TGTGCCAGCAGCCCGTTAAGGCTCAGGGGGCGATTTACCGGGGAGCTGTTTTTT. It is translated as CASSPLRLRGRFTGELFF.

The genes are TRBV19 and TRBJ1-5; 8 bases map to TRBD1. V lost 5 bases to trimming and J lost 5 bases; unmatched junction nucleotides: 8. The germline V gene has CDR1 LNHDA and CDR2 SQIVND (reference sequence). CDR3 length equals 15 residues. CDR3 DNA sequence: TGTGCCAGTAGTTCCAACAGGGGGACTGATCAGCCCCAGCATTTT. Its protein product is CASSSNRGTDQPQHF.

The V gene is TRBV19, the J gene TRBJ1-5; 8 positions agree with TRBD1. The length of the CDR3 is 15 residues. V gave up 1 base and J gave up 9 bases; unmatched junction bases: 8. Germline CDR1 and CDR2: LNHDA and SQIVND (reference sequence). The CDR3 DNA is TGTGCCAGTAGTATAGGCGGGACAGGATTTAGGCCCCAGCATTTT. Its protein is CASSIGGTGFRPQHF. Variable domain in full (rest from reference TRBV19 and TRBJ1-5): DGGITQSPKYLFRKEGQNVTLSCEQNLNHDAMYWYRQDPGQGLRLIYYSQIVNDFQKGDIAEGYSVSREKKESFPLTVTSAQKNPTAFYLCASSIGGTGFRPQHFGDGTRLSIL.

The genes are TRBV19 and TRBJ2-1; TRBD1 agrees at 9 bases. Germline V CDR1 and CDR2: LNHDA, SQIVND (reference sequence). V lost 1 base to trimming and J lost 15 bases; unmatched junction nucleotides: 4. The CDR3 spans 12 residues. CDR3 sequence (DNA): TGTGCCAGTAGTATAGGGGACAGGGTCCGGTTCTTC. Its translation: CASSIGDRVRFF. Filled out from reference TRBV19 and TRBJ2-1, the complete variable domain reads DGGITQSPKYLFRKEGQNVTLSCEQNLNHDAMYWYRQDPGQGLRLIYYSQIVNDFQKGDIAEGYSVSREKKESFPLTVTSAQKNPTAFYLCASSIGDRVRFFGPGTRLTVL.

The rearrangement uses TRBV7-8 and TRBJ1-4; 9 bases map to TRBD1. The CDR3 consists of 16 residues. CDR1 is SGHVS, CDR2 FQNEAQ, per germline. V lost 5 bases to trimming and J lost 4 bases; unmatched junction nucleotides: 8. Written as DNA, the CDR3 is TGTGCCAGCAGCCCAGCTCGGACAGGGGTTAATGAAAAACTGTTTTTT. Protein product: CASSPARTGVNEKLFF.

This chain joins TRBV7-2 and TRBJ2-5, with D tentatively TRBD1 or TRBD2 (6 bases each). Germline lookup yields CDR1 SGHTA and CDR2 FQGNSA. The CDR3 runs to 14 residues. Trimming stripped 1 base from V and 5 bases from J, with 11 bases between. In nucleotides, the CDR3 is TGTGCCAGCAGCTTAGTGGGGGGCCAGGAGACCCAGTACTTC. Its translation is CASSLVGGQETQYF.

This clone was seen once. The chain combines TRBV5-1 with TRBJ2-2; 11 nucleotides align to TRBD2. CDR1 SGHRS and CDR2 YFSETQ come from the germline V gene. Trimming removed 3 bases from V and 5 bases from J; junction bases left unmatched: 6. The CDR3 extends over 16 amino acids. CDR3 in amino acids: CASSSGLAEGTGELFF. Here the CDR3 DNA reads TGCGCCAGCAGCTCGGGACTAGCGGAGGGAACCGGGGAGCTGTTTTTT.

The chain couples TRBV6-5 to TRBJ2-2, with 9 positions matching TRBD1. Unmatched junction bases numbered 2, after V lost 6 bases and J lost 3 bases. Looked up from germline, CDR1 is MNHEY and CDR2 is SVGAGI. The CDR3 consists of 14 residues. The CDR3 DNA follows: TGTGCCAGCAGGGGACAGGGTGACACCGGGGAGCTGTTTTTT. Amino acid sequence: CASRGQGDTGELFF.

This clone has a single count. This sequence joins TRBV5-1 and TRBJ2-5, with no clear D. The V and J ends lost 4 bases and 2 bases respectively, with 9 bases between them. The CDR3 extends over 13 amino acids. Germline-derived CDR1 and CDR2 are SGHRS and YFSETQ. Written as DNA, the CDR3 is TGCGCCAGCAGCCGGACCCCTCAAGAGACCCAGTACTTC. This gives the protein CASSRTPQETQYF. The full variable domain, in which reference TRBV5-1 and TRBJ2-5 provide the parts outside the CDR3, is KAGVTQTPRYLIKTRGQQVTLSCSPISGHRSVSWYQQTPGQGLQFLFEYFSETQRNKGNFPGRFSGRQFSNSRSEMNVSTLELGDSALYLCASSRTPQETQYFGPGTRLLVL.

This sequence joins TRBV29-1 and TRBJ2-5; D not certain. Germline V gene sequence: CDR1 SQVTM, CDR2 ANQGSEA. Trimming took 7 bases from V and 0 from J, leaving 9 bases between them. The CDR3 loop spans 12 amino acids. In nucleotides, the CDR3 is TGCAGCGCAGAACAATACCAAGAGACCCAGTACTTC. It yields the protein CSAEQYQETQYF.

The chain employs TRBV19 and TRBJ1-5; 7 nucleotides agree with TRBD1. The CDR3 sequence is 16 residues long. The trim removed 7 bases at V and 7 bases at J, leaving 16 bases unmatched. Germline-derived CDR1 and CDR2 are LNHDA and SQIVND (reference sequence). The CDR3 spells CASNPHRGQVGQPQHF. CDR3 bases: TGTGCCAGTAACCCACATCGAGGACAGGTTGGACAGCCCCAGCATTTT. Drawing the rest from reference TRBV19 and TRBJ1-5, the complete variable domain is DGGITQSPKYLFRKEGQNVTLSCEQNLNHDAMYWYRQDPGQGLRLIYYSQIVNDFQKGDIAEGYSVSREKKESFPLTVTSAQKNPTAFYLCASNPHRGQVGQPQHFGDGTRLSIL.

This chain links TRBV18 with TRBJ2-6, with 8 bases aligning to TRBD1. With 6 bases clipped from V and 0 bases from J, the junction kept 7 bases outside the gene matches. The CDR3 is 17 amino acids. The germline gives CDR1 KGHSH, CDR2 LQKENI. The CDR3 DNA reads TGTGCCAGCTCGCGGGGACAGGTAAACTCTGGGGCCAACGTCCTGACTTTC. Translated: CASSRGQVNSGANVLTF.

The chain combines TRBV19 with TRBJ2-2; D call uncertain. Germline V gene lookup returns CDR1 LNHDA and CDR2 SQIVND (reference sequence). The CDR3 has 11 residues. V was clipped by 4 bases and J by 11 bases, with 8 bases between them. The CDR3 spells CASSTHRELFF. The DNA of the CDR3 is TGTGCCAGTAGTACCCACAGAGAGCTGTTTTTT.

The genes are TRBV19 and TRBJ1-1, with 7 bases fitting TRBD1. Germline V gene lookup returns CDR1 LNHDA and CDR2 SQIVND (reference sequence). This CDR3 comprises 13 residues. The CDR3, as DNA: TGTGCAGTGACAGGGCTATCGAACACTGAAGCTTTCTTT. Its protein product is CAVTGLSNTEAFF.

The rearrangement joins TRBV7-8 to TRBJ1-2; 7 bases map to TRBD1. The J segment lost 3 bases and the V segment lost 5 bases, leaving 15 bases of the junction unmatched. CDR1 is SGHVS, CDR2 FQNEAQ, per germline. The CDR3 covers 17 residues. Here the CDR3 reads CASSADRAPPVHYGYTF. The CDR3 nucleotides read TGTGCCAGCAGCGCCGACAGGGCCCCTCCCGTTCACTATGGCTACACCTTC.

In its sample, this clone was seen once. The chain joins TRBV2 to TRBJ1-1, with 7 bases identical to TRBD1. The CDR3 spans 16 residues. The V gene's germline CDR1 is SNHLY and CDR2 FYNNEI. V gave up 4 bases and J gave up 4 bases; unmatched junction bases: 12. CDR3 in DNA: TGTGCCAGCAGTGGTCGACAGGGAACCGGGCGCACTGAAGCTTTCTTT. Translation gives CASSGRQGTGRTEAFF.

The V gene is TRBV5-6, the J gene TRBJ2-7; D is possibly TRBD1 (5 bases). This CDR3 is built from 12 residues. From germline, CDR1 is SGHDT and CDR2 YYEEEE. The V end lost 8 bases, the J end lost 6 bases, and 15 bases lay between the germline ends. The CDR3 region is CARGPEMGEQYF. CDR3 in DNA: TGTGCCAGGGGGCCGGAGATGGGCGAGCAGTACTTC.

The V gene is TRBV19, the J gene TRBJ1-3; the D gene is possibly TRBD1 (5 bases). The germline CDR1 and CDR2 sequences are LNHDA and SQIVND (reference sequence). The CDR3 contains 15 residues. V was cut by 3 bases and J by 0 bases, with 9 bases left in between. The DNA of the CDR3 is TGTGCCAGTAGTATCGGGCAGGGCTCTGGAAACACCATATATTTT. Its translation: CASSIGQGSGNTIYF.

The chain carries TRBV9 and TRBJ2-2, with TRBD1 identical over 8 bases. Losses at the gene ends were 4 bases for V and 6 bases for J; bases not matched to a gene: 8. CDR1 and CDR2 (germline): SGDLS, YYNGEE. The CDR3 contains 15 residues. CDR3 coding DNA: TGTGCCAGCAGCTTCTCGACAGGGGAATCCGGGGAGCTGTTTTTT. Encoded protein: CASSFSTGESGELFF.

This chain connects TRBV6-5 to TRBJ1-1, with TRBD1 matching over 8 bases. The CDR3 has 14 amino acids. In germline, CDR1 is MNHEY, CDR2 SVGAGI. After removal of 4 bases from V and 2 bases from J, the junction contained 3 bases not matched to a gene. CDR3 in amino acids: CASSFGTGNTEAFF. The CDR3, as DNA: TGTGCCAGCAGTTTCGGGACAGGCAACACTGAAGCTTTCTTT.